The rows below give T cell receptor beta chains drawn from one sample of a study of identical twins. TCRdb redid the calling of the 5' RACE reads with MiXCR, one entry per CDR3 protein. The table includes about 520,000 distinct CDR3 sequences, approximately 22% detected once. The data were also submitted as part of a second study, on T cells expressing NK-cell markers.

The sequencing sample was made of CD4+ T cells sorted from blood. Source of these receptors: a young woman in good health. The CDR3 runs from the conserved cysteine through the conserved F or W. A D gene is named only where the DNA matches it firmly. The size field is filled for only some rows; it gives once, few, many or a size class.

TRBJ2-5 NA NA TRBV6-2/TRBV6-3 CASSWSLGTQYF TGTGCCAGCAGTTGGAGTCTAGGGACCCAGTACTTC
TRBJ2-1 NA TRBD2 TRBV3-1 CASSQGVGRWDNEQFF TGTGCCAGCAGCCAAGGTGTCGGGAGGTGGGACAATGAGCAGTTCTTC
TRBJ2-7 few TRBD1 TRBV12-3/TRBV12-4 CASRQGARNEQYF TGTGCATCGCGTCAGGGGGCCCGAAACGAGCAGTACTTC
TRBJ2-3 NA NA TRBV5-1 CASSFGEGTDTQYF TGCGCCAGCAGCTTTGGTGAGGGCACAGATACGCAGTATTTT
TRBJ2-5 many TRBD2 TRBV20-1 CSAAGVYTRKETQYF TGCAGTGCAGCGGGAGTCTACACGCGAAAAGAGACCCAGTACTTC
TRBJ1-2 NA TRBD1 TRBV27 CASSSTGTGSLHGYTF TGTGCCAGCAGTTCTACCGGGACAGGGAGCCTACATGGCTACACCTTC
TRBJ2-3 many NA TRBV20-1 CSARPTGGDSTDTQYF TGCAGTGCTAGGCCCACAGGGGGGGACAGCACAGATACGCAGTATTTT
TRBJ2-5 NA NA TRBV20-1 CSASPIQETQYF TGCAGTGCTAGCCCTATTCAAGAGACCCAGTACTTC
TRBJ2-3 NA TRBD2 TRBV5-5 CASSLAVAGDTDTQYF TGTGCCAGCAGCTTGGCGGTAGCGGGGGACACAGATACGCAGTATTTT
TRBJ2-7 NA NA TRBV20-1 CSALPAVVAEQYF TGCAGTGCCCTCCCGGCGGTAGTCGCCGAGCAGTACTTC
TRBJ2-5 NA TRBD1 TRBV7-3 CASSLTQGIGETQYF TGTGCCAGCAGCTTAACACAGGGGATTGGAGAGACCCAGTACTTC
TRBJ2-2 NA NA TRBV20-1 CSATPGTLDRELFF TGCAGTGCTACCCCCGGGACATTGGACCGGGAGCTGTTTTTT
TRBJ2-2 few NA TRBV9 CASSVSPRQDTGELFF TGTGCCAGCAGCGTATCCCCTCGACAAGACACCGGGGAGCTGTTTTTT
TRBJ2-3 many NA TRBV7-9 CASSLDGDTQYF TGTGCCAGCAGCTTGGACGGAGATACGCAGTATTTT
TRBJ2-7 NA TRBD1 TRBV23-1 CASSQSRQGFFYEQYF TGCGCCAGCAGTCAATCTCGACAGGGGTTTTTCTACGAGCAGTACTTC
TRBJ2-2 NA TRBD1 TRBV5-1 CASSLEDRVTGELFF TGCGCCAGCAGCCTAGAAGACAGGGTGACCGGGGAGCTGTTTTTT
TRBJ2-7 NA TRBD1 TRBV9 CASSAGTGIYEQYF TGTGCCAGCAGCGCCGGGACAGGGATCTACGAGCAGTACTTC
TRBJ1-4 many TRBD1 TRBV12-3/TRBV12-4 CASSLEDRGNEKLFF TGTGCCAGCAGTTTAGAAGACAGGGGGAATGAAAAACTGTTTTTT
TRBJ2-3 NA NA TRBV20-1 CSATYRVADTQYF TGCAGTGCTACGTACAGGGTGGCAGATACGCAGTATTTT
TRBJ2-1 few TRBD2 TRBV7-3 CASSQTSGGKNEQFF TGTGCCAGCAGCCAGACTAGCGGGGGGAAAAATGAGCAGTTCTTC
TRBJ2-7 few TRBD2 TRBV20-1 CSATRAGVYNEQYF TGCAGTGCCACTCGTGCGGGGGTATACAACGAGCAGTACTTC
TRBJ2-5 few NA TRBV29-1 CSVADSLQETQYF TGCAGCGTTGCGGACAGTCTCCAAGAGACCCAGTACTTC
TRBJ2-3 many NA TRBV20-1 CSATSRLDTQYF TGCAGTGCTACCAGCCGGTTGGATACGCAGTATTTT
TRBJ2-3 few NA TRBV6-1 CASSQRTRTDTQYF TGTGCCAGCAGTCAACGGACCCGCACAGATACGCAGTATTTT
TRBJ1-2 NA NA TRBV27 CASSFSVSDAVYGYTF TGTGCCAGCAGTTTTTCGGTGAGCGACGCCGTCTATGGCTACACCTTC
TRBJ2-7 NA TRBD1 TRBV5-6 CASSSATGDYEQYF TGTGCCAGCAGCTCGGCTACAGGGGACTACGAGCAGTACTTC
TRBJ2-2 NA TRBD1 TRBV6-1 CASSEAGQVAAGELFF TGTGCCAGCAGTGAAGCCGGACAGGTCGCGGCCGGGGAGCTGTTTTTT
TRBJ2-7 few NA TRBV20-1 CSARYPSGEQYF TGCAGTGCTAGATACCCCTCCGGCGAGCAGTACTTC
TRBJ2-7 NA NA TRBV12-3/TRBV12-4 CASSLTLRVYEQYF TGTGCCAGCAGTTTGACGCTCCGGGTTTACGAGCAGTACTTC
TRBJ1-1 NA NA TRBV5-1 CASSLVPGPRGTEAFF TGCGCCAGCAGCTTGGTTCCTGGGCCAAGGGGGACTGAAGCTTTCTTT
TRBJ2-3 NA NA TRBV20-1 CSASHGHPQYF TGCAGTGCCTCTCACGGCCATCCGCAGTATTTT
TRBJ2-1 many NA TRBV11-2 CASSPDRTYNEQFF TGTGCCAGCAGTCCTGACAGAACCTACAATGAGCAGTTCTTC